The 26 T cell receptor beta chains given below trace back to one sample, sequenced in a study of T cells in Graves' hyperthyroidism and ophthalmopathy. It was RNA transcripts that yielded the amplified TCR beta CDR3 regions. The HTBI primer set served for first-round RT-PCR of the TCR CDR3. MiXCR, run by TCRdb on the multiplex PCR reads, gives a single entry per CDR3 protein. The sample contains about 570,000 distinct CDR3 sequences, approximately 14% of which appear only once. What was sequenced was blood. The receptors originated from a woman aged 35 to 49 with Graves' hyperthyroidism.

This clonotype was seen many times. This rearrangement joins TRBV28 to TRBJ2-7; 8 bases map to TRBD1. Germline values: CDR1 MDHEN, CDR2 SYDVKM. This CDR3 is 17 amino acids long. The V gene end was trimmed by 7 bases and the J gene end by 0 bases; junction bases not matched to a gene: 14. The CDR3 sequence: CASNDRGRVSGSYEQYF. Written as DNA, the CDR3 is TGTGCCAGCAACGACAGGGGAAGGGTGAGTGGCTCCTACGAGCAGTACTTC.

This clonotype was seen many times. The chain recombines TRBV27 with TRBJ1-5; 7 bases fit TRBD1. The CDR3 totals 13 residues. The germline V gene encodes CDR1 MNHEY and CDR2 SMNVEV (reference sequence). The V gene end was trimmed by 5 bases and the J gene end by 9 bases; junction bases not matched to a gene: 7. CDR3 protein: CASSQTGTGPQHF. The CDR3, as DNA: TGTGCCAGCAGTCAGACAGGGACCGGGCCCCAGCATTTT.

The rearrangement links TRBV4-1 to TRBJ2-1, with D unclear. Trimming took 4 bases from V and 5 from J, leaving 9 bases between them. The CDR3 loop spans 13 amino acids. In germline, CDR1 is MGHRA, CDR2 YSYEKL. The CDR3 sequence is CASSPQNNNEQFF. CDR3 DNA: TGCGCCAGCAGCCCCCAGAATAACAATGAGCAGTTCTTC.

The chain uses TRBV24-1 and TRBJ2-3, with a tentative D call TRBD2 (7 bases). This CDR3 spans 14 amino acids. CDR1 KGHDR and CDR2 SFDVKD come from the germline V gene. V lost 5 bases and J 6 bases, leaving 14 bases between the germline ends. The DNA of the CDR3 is TGTGCCACCAGTGGTAGGGGGGGCTTGGATACGCAGTATTTT. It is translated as CATSGRGGLDTQYF.

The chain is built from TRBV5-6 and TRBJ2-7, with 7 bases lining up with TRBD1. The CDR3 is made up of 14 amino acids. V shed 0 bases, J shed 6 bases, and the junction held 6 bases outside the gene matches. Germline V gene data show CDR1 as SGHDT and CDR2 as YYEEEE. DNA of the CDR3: TGTGCCAGCAGCTTGGATGCGACAGGGCGCGAGCAGTACTTC. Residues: CASSLDATGREQYF.

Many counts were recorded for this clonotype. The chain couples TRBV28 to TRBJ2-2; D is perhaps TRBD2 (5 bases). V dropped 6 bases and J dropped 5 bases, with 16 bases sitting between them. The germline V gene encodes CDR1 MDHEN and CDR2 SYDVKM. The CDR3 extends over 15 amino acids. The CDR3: CASRSTWTQTGELFF. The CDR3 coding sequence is TGTGCCAGCAGATCAACCTGGACTCAAACCGGGGAGCTGTTTTTT.

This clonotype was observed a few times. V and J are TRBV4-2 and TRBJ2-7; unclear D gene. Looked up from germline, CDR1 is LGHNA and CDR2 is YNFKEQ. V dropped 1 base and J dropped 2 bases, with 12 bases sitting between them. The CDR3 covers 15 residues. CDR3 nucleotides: TGTGCCAGCAGCCAAGTAGCCAAGGGCACCTACGAGCAGTACTTC. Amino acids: CASSQVAKGTYEQYF.

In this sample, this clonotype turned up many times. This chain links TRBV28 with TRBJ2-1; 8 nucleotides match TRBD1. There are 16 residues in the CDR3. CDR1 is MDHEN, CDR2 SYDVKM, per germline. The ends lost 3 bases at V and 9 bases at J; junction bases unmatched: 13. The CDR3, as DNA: TGTGCCAGCAGTTTGGTCGACAGGGGAAGGAGTAGTGAGCAGTTCTTC. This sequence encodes CASSLVDRGRSSEQFF.

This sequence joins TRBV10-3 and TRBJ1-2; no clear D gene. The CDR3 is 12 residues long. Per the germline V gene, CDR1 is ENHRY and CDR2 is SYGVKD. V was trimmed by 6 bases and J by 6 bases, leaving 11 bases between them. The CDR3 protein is CAIRTGVDGYTF. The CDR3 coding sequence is TGTGCCATCAGGACCGGGGTAGATGGCTACACCTTC.

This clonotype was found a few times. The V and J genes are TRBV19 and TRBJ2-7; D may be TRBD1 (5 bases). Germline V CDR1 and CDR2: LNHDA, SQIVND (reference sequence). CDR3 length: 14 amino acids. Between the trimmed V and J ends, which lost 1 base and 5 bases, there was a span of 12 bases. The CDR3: CASSIGAGKNEQYF. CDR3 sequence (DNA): TGTGCCAGTAGTATAGGAGCAGGGAAAAACGAGCAGTACTTC.

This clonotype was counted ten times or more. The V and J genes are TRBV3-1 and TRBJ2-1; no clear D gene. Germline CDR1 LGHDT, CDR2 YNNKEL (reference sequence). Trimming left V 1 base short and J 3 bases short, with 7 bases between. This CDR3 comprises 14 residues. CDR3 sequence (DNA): TGTGCCAGCAGCCAAGGGCAGTTCTACAATGAGCAGTTCTTC. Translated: CASSQGQFYNEQFF.

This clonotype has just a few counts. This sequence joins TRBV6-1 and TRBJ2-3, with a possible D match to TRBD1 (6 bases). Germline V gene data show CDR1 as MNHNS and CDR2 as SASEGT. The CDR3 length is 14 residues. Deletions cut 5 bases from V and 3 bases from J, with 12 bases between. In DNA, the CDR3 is TGTGCCAGCAGTAAACAGGGCGGAACAGATACGCAGTATTTT. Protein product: CASSKQGGTDTQYF.

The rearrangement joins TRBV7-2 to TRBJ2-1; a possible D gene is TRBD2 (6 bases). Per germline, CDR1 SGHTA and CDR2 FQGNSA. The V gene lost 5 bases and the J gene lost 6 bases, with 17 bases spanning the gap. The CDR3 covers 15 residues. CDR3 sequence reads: CASSLGLGRGNEQFF. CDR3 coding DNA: TGTGCCAGCAGCCTGGGACTTGGCCGGGGCAATGAGCAGTTCTTC.

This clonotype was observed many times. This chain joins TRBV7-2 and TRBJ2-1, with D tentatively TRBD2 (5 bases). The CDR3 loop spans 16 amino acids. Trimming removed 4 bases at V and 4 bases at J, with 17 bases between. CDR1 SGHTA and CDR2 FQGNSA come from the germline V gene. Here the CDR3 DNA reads TGTGCCAGCAGCTACATCCTAGCAGATACTTACAATGAGCAGTTCTTC. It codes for CASSYILADTYNEQFF.

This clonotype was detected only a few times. CDR3 DNA sequence: TGCGCCAGCAGTGAGGTAAAGCGGATAACTGAGCAGTTCTTC. This encodes CASSEVKRITEQFF. J is TRBJ2-1 and V is TRBV10-2; D possibly corresponds to TRBD2 (5 bases). CDR3 size: 14 residues. Germline V gene lookup returns CDR1 WSHSY and CDR2 SAAADI. V lost 2 bases and J lost 9, with 14 bases in between.

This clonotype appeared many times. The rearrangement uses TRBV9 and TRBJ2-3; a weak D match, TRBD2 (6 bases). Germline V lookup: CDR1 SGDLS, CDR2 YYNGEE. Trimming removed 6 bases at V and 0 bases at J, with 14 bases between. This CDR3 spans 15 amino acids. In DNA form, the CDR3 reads TGTGCCAGCATGTTAGGAGGGTCCAGCACAGATACGCAGTATTTT. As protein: CASMLGGSSTDTQYF.

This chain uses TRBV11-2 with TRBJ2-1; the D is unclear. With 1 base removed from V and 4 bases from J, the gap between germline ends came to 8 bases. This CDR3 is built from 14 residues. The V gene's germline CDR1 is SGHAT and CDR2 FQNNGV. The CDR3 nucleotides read TGTGCCAGCAGCTTAGTCCTAGATTACAATGAGCAGTTCTTC. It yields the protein CASSLVLDYNEQFF.

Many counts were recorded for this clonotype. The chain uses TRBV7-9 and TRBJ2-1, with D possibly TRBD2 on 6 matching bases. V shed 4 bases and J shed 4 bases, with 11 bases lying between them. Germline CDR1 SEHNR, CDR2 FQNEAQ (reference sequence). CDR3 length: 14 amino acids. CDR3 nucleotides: TGTGCCAGCAGCTGGGACTTGTATTACAATGAGCAGTTCTTC. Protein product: CASSWDLYYNEQFF.

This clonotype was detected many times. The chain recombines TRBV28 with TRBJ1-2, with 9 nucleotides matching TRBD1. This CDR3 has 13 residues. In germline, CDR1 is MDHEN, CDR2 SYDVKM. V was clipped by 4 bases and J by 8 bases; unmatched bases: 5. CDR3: CASSWTGVGGYTF. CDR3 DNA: TGTGCCAGCAGTTGGACAGGGGTGGGAGGCTACACCTTC.

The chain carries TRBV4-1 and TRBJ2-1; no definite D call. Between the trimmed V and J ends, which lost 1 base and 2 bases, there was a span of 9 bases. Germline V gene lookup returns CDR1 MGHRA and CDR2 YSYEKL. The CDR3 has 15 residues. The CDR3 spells CASSQGGVTYNEQFF. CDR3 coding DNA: TGCGCCAGCAGCCAAGGTGGGGTTACCTACAATGAGCAGTTCTTC.

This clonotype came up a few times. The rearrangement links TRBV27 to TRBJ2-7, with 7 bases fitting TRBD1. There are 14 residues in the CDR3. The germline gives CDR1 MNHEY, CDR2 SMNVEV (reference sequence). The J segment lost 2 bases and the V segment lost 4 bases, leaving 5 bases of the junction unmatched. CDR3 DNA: TGTGCCAGCAGTTCGTGGGACAGCACCTACGAGCAGTACTTC. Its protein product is CASSSWDSTYEQYF.

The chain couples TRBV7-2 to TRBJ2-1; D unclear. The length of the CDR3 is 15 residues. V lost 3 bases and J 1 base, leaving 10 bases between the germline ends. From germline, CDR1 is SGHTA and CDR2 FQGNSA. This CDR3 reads CASSLERVSYNEQFF. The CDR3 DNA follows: TGTGCCAGCAGCTTGGAACGGGTATCCTACAATGAGCAGTTCTTC.

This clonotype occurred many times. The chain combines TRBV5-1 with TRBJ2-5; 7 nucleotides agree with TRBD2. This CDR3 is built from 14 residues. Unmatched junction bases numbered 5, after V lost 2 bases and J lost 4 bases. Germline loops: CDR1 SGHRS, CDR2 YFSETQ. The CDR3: CASSFPSGGETQYF. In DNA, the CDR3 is TGCGCCAGCAGCTTCCCTAGCGGAGGAGAGACCCAGTACTTC. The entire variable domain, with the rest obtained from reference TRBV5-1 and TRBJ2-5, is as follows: KAGVTQTPRYLIKTRGQQVTLSCSPISGHRSVSWYQQTPGQGLQFLFEYFSETQRNKGNFPGRFSGRQFSNSRSEMNVSTLELGDSALYLCASSFPSGGETQYFGPGTRLLVL.

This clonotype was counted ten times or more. In nucleotides, the CDR3 is TGTGCCAGCACGGGGTGGTTTCAAGGGCCCCAGCATTTT. It specifies CASTGWFQGPQHF. V and J are TRBV28 and TRBJ1-5; no clear D. Trimming pared 7 bases from V and 9 bases from J, leaving 16 bases between. Germline loops: CDR1 MDHEN, CDR2 SYDVKM. The CDR3 contains 13 residues.

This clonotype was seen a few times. The CDR3 loop is CSAPLGDTQYF. The CDR3, as DNA: TGCAGTGCCCCCCTAGGAGATACGCAGTATTTT. This chain uses TRBV20-1 with TRBJ2-3; D ambiguous. The CDR3 extends over 11 amino acids. The V gene lost 6 bases and the J gene lost 5 bases, with 9 bases spanning the gap. The germline V gene has CDR1 DFQATT and CDR2 SNEGSKA (reference sequence).

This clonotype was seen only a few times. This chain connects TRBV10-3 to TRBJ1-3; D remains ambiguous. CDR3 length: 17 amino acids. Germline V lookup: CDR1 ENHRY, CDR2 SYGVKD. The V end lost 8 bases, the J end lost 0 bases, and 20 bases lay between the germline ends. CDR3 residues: CAILVRSDGHSGNTIYF. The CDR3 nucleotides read TGTGCCATCCTTGTAAGGTCGGACGGTCACTCTGGAAACACCATATATTTT.